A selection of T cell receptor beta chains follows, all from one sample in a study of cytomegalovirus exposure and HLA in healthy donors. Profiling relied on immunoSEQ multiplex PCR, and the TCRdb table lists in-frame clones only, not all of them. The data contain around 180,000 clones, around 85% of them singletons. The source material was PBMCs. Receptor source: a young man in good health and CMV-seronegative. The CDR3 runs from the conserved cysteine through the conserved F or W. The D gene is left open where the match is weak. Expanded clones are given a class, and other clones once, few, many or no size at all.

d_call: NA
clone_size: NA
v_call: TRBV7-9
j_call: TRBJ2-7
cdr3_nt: TGTGCCAGCAGTCAAAGTTGGGCCAACGAGCAGTACTTC
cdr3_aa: CASSQSWANEQYF

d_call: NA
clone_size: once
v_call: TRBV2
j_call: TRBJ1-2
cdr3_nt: TGTGCCAGCAGTGAGAACAGGCAGCGTGCTAATGGCTACACCTTC
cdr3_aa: CASSENRQRANGYTF

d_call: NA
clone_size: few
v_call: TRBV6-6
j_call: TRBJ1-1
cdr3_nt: TGTGCCAGCGTACATTGGGGGGAGAACACTGAAGCTTTCTTT
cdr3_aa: CASVHWGENTEAFF

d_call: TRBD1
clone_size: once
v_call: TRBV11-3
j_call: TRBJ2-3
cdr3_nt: TGTGCCAGCAGCCGACAGGGGTCCACAGATACGCAGTATTTT
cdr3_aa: CASSRQGSTDTQYF

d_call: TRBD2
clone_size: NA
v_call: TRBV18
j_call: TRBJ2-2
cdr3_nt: TGTGCCAGCTCACTCCGGACTAGCGGGAGTACCGGGGAGCTGTTTTTT
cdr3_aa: CASSLRTSGSTGELFF

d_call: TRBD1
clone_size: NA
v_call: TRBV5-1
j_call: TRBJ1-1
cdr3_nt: TGCGCCAGCAGCACACAGGGGGCGCAGGGCACTGAAGCTTTCTTT
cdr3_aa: CASSTQGAQGTEAFF

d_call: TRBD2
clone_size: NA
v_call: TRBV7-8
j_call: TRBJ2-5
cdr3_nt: TGTGCCAGCAGCCAGCGAATCAGGACTAGAACTGAGACCCAGTACTTC
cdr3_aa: CASSQRIRTRTETQYF

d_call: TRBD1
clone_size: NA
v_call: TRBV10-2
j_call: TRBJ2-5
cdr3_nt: TGCGCCAGTCGGAGCCGGGACAGGGGAGAGACCCAGTACTTC
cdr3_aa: CASRSRDRGETQYF

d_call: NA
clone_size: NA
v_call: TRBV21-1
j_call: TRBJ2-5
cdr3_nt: TGTGCCAGCGTGCTGGCGGATCAAGAGACCCAGTACTTC
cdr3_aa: CASVLADQETQYF

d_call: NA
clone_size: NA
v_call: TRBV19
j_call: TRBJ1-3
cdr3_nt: TGTGCCAGTAGTATATTGGCGGAATACTCTGGAAACACCATATATTTT
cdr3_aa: CASSILAEYSGNTIYF

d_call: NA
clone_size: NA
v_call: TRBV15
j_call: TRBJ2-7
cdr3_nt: TGTGCCACCAGCAGAGACCGGGACAAGGGCTACGAGCAGTACTTC
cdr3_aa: CATSRDRDKGYEQYF

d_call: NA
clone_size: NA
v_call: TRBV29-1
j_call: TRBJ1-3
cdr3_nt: TGCAGCGTTGAAGATCTGAAAGCCCCTGGAAACACCATATATTTT
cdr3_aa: CSVEDLKAPGNTIYF

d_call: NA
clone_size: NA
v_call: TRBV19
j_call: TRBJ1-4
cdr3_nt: TGTGCCAGTAAGCATCCACAGGAGAATGAAAAACTGTTTTTT
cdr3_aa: CASKHPQENEKLFF

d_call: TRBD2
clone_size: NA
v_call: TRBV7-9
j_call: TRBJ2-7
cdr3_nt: TGTGCCAGCAGCTTACCCCCTAGCGGGGGGACACCCCGGGAGCAGTACTTC
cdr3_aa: CASSLPPSGGTPREQYF

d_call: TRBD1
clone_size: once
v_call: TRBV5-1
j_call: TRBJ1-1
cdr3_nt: TGCGCCAGCAGTCCGGGACAGGGAAACACTGAAGCTTTCTTT
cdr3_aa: CASSPGQGNTEAFF

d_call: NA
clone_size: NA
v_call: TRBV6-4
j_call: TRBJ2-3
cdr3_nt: TGTGCCAGCAGTGGGGCCCATACGCAGTATTTT
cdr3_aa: CASSGAHTQYF

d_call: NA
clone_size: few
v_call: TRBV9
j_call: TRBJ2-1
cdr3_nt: TGTGCCAGCAGCGTACCACTAGGCAATGAGCAGTTCTTC
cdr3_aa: CASSVPLGNEQFF

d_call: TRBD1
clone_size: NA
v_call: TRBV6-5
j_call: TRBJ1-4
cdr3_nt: TGTGCCAGCGCCCAGACAGGGGGTGATGAAAAACTGTTTTTT
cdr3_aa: CASAQTGGDEKLFF

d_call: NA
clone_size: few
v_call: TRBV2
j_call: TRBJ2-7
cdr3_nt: TGTGCCAGCAGTGAAGACGATAGTGGGGAGCGGGGCAGGGGAGAAGAGCAGTACTTC
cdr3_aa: CASSEDDSGERGRGEEQYF

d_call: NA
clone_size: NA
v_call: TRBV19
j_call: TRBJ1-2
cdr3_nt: TGTGCCAGTAGTACTACGGGATTAGACTGGTACACCTTC
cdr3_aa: CASSTTGLDWYTF

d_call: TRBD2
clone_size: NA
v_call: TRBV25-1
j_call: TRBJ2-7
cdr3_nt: TGTGCCAGCAGTGAGGACGGGAGGGTGAGCTCCTACGAGCAGTACTTC
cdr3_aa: CASSEDGRVSSYEQYF

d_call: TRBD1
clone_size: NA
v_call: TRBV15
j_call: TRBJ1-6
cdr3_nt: TGTGCCACCAGCAGACGGCCCCGACAGGGGGGTGATTCACCCCTCCACTTT
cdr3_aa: CATSRRPRQGGDSPLHF

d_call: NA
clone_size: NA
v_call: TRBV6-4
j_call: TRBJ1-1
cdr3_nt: TGTGCCAGCATACGGGGGAGTGAAGCTTTCTTT
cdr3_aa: CASIRGSEAFF

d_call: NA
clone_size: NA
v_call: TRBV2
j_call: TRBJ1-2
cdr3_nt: TGTGCCAGCAGACCACAGGGTTCCCACTATGGCTACACCTTC
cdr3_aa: CASRPQGSHYGYTF

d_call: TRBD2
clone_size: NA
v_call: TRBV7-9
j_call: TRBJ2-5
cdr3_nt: TGTGCCAGCAGCCCCAGGCCTAGCGGGGGGGCCCAAGAGACCCAGTACTTC
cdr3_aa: CASSPRPSGGAQETQYF

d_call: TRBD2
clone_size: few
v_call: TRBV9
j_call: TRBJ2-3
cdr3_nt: TGTGCCAGCAGCATCCCTCTAGCGGGGGGGGGCCCAGATACGCAGTATTTT
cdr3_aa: CASSIPLAGGGPDTQYF

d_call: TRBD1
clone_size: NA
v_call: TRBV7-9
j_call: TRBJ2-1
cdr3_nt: TGTGCCAGCAGCTTTCTGGACAGGTACAATGAGCAGTTCTTC
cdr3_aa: CASSFLDRYNEQFF

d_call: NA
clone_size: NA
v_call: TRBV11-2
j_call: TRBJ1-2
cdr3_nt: TGTGCCAGCAGCTTAGAGTACAGCTTCTATGGCTACACCTTC
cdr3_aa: CASSLEYSFYGYTF

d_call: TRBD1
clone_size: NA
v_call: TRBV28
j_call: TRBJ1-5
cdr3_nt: TGTGCCAGCAGTTTTAATGCCAGGGGGAATCAGCCCCAGCATTTT
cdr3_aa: CASSFNARGNQPQHF

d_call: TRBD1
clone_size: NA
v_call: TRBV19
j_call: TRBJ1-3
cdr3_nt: TGTGCCAGTAGTATGGGGCCGGGACAGGGGGTCCACACCATATATTTT
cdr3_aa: CASSMGPGQGVHTIYF

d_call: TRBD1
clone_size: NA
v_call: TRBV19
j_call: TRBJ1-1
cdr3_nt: TGTGCCAGTAGTCTCCTGGGACAGGGGAACACTGAAGCTTTCTTT
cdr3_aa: CASSLLGQGNTEAFF

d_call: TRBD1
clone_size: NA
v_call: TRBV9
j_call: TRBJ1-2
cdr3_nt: TGTGCCAGCAGCGGTGGGACAGGGGCCAGCCCCTATGGCTACACCTTC
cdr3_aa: CASSGGTGASPYGYTF

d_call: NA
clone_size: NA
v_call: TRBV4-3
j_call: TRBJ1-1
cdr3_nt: TGCGCCAGCAGCCAAGAGGCCGGGATGGGCACTGAAGCTTTCTTT
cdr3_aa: CASSQEAGMGTEAFF

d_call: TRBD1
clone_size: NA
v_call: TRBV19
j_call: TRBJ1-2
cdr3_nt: TGTGCCACCTCGACAGGGCGTAACTATGGCTACACCTTC
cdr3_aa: CATSTGRNYGYTF

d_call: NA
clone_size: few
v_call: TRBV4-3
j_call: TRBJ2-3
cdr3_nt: TGCGCCAGCAGCCAAGGTAGAGGCACAACTTCATCTCATACGCAGTATTTT
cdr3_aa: CASSQGRGTTSSHTQYF

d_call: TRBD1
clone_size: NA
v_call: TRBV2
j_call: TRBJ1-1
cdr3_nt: TGTGCCAGCAGGAGGACAGGGGGCAACCTCTTCGCTGAAGCTTTCTTT
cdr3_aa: CASRRTGGNLFAEAFF

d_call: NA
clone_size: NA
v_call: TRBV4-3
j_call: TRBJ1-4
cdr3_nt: TGCGCCAGCAGCCAAGAGACCACGACGGGAGTTGATGAAAAACTGTTTTTT
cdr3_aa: CASSQETTTGVDEKLFF

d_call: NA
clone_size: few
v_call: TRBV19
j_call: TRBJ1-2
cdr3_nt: TGTGCCAGTAGTCAAGGCACTGCCGTACGGGGTAACACCTTC
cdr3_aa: CASSQGTAVRGNTF

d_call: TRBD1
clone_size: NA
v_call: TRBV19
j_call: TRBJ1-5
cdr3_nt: TGTGCCAGTAGTTTGGGACAGGGGCCCCAGCCCCAGCATTTT
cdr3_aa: CASSLGQGPQPQHF

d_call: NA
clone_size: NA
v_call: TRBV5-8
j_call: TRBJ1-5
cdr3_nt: TGTGCCAGCAGCTTCGGTCGTCAGCCCCAGCATTTT
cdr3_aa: CASSFGRQPQHF

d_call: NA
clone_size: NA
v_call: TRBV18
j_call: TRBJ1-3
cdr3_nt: TGTGCCAGCTCACCGCCAGGGGAATCAAACACCATATATTTT
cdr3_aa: CASSPPGESNTIYF

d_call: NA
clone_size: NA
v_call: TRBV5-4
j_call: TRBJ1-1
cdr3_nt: TGTGCCAGCAGCTTGGGAATTAGAAGGACACCTGAAGCTTTCTTT
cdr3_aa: CASSLGIRRTPEAFF

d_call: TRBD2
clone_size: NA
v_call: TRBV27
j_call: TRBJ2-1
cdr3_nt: TGTGCCAGCAGTCCGGGACTAGCGGGAGAGGGGGAGCAGTTCTTC
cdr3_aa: CASSPGLAGEGEQFF

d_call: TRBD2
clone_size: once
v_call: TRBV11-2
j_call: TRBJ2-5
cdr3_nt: TGTGCCAGCAGCCTCGGGACTAGCGGACCCAGCACGTGGGAGACCCAGTACTTC
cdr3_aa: CASSLGTSGPSTWETQYF

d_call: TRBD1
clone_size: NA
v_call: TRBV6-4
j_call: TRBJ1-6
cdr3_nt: TGTGCCAGTGAAAACAGGGGGCCTAATTCACCCCTCCACTTT
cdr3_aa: CASENRGPNSPLHF

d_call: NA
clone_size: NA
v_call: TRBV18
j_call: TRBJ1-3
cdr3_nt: TGTGCCAGCTCACCGCAGGGGAGCTCTGGAAACACCATATATTTT
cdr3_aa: CASSPQGSSGNTIYF

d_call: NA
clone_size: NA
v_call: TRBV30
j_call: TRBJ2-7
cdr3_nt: TGTGCCTGGAGTCCCCGGAGGGGCGGCGAGCAGTACTTC
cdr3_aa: CAWSPRRGGEQYF